This T cell receptor beta chain stems from a study of STAT5B mutations in CD4+ large granular lymphocyte leukemia. The survey-level immunoSEQ assay was used. Original data processing: A productive frequency of 2.59 x 10-5 was the lowest detectable. Clones were sequenced by immunoSEQ multiplex PCR, and TCRdb holds only the in-frame ones, with some missing. V and J calls and clone size come straight from that table; D and trimming were deduced from the DNA. The sample includes tens of thousands of clones, approximately 80% of them seen just once. This clone was recorded a few times. Germline V gene data show CDR1 as SGHRS and CDR2 as YFSETQ. This CDR3 has 16 amino acids. Trimming left V 0 bases short and J 8 bases short, with 17 bases between.

The sequence derives from a human donor in good health. Material for sequencing was CD4+ T cells from blood buffy coats. The chain links TRBV5-1 to TRBJ1-4; D uncertain. As DNA, the CDR3 is TGCGCCAGCAGCTTGGGAGTTGACACCAATGGCGAAAAACTGTTTTTT. This sequence encodes CASSLGVDTNGEKLFF.